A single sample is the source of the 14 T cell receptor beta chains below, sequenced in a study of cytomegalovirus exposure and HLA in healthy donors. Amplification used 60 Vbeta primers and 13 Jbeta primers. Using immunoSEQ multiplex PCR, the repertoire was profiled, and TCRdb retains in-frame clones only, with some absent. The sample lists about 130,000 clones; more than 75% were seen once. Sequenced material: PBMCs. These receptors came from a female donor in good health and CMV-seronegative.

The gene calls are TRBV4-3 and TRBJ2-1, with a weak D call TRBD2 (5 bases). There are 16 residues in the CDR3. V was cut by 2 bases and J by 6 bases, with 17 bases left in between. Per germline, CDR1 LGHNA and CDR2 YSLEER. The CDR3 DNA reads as TGCGCCAGCAGCCAATCAGGCGGGTGGTCCGGCAATGAGCAGTTCTTC. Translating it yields CASSQSGGWSGNEQFF.

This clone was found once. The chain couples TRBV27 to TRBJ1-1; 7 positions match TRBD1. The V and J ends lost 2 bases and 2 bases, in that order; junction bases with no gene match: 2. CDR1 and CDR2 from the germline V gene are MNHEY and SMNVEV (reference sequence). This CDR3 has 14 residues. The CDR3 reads CASSLRGHNTEAFF. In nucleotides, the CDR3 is TGTGCCAGCAGTTTAAGGGGGCACAACACTGAAGCTTTCTTT.

This CDR3 reads CASSRALLADSYNEQFF. The CDR3 DNA reads as TGTGCCAGCAGCCGTGCCCTACTAGCGGACTCCTACAATGAGCAGTTCTTC. The V gene is TRBV9, the J gene TRBJ2-1, with 8 bases aligning to TRBD2. V was clipped by 4 bases and J by 0 bases; unmatched bases: 9. Germline CDR1 and CDR2: SGDLS and YYNGEE. This CDR3 comprises 17 residues. Together with reference TRBV9 and TRBJ2-1, the CDR3 gives the full variable domain: DSGVTQTPKHLITATGQRVTLRCSPRSGDLSVYWYQQSLDQGLQFLIQYYNGEERAKGNILERFSAQQFPDLHSELNLSSLELGDSALYFCASSRALLADSYNEQFFGPGTRLTVL.

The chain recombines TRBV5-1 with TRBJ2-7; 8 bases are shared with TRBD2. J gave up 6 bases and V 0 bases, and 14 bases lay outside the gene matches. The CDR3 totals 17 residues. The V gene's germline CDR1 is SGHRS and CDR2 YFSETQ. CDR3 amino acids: CASSLAKAGVEDAEQYF. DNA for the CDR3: TGCGCCAGCAGCTTGGCCAAAGCGGGAGTAGAGGATGCCGAGCAGTACTTC. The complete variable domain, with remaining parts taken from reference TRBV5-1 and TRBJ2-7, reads KAGVTQTPRYLIKTRGQQVTLSCSPISGHRSVSWYQQTPGQGLQFLFEYFSETQRNKGNFPGRFSGRQFSNSRSEMNVSTLELGDSALYLCASSLAKAGVEDAEQYFGPGTRLTVT.

This CDR3 reads CASSEVGGGGGGYTF. DNA of the CDR3: TGTGCCAGCAGTGAAGTGGGAGGCGGGGGCGGGGGCTACACCTTC. The chain recombines TRBV6-1 with TRBJ1-2, with D perhaps TRBD1 (6 bases). CDR1 and CDR2 from the germline V gene are MNHNS and SASEGT. Trimming stripped 1 base from V and 8 bases from J, with 17 bases between. This CDR3 is built from 15 residues.

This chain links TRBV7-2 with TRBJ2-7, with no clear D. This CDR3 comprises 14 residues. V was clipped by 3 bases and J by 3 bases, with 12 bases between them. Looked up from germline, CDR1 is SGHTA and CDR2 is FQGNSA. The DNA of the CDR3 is TGTGCCAGCAGCTTGGAACAGTTAGACTACGAGCAGTACTTC. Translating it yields CASSLEQLDYEQYF.

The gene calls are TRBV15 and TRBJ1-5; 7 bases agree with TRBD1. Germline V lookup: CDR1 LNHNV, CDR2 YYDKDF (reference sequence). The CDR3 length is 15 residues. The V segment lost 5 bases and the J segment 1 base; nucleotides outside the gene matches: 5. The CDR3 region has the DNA TGTGCCACCAGCGTCCACAGGGGCAGCAATCAGCCCCAGCATTTT. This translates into CATSVHRGSNQPQHF.

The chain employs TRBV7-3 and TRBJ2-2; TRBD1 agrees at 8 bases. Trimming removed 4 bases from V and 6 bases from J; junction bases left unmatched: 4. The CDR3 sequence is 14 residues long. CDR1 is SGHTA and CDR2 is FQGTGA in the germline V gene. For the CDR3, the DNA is TGTGCCAGCAGCTCGGGACAGGACGCCGGGGAGCTGTTTTTT. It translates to CASSSGQDAGELFF.

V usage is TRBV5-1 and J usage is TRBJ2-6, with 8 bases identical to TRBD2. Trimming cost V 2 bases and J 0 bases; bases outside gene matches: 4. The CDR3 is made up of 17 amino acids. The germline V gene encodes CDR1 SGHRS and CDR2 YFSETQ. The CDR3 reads CASSLREGVSGANVLTF. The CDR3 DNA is TGCGCCAGCAGCTTACGGGAGGGCGTCTCTGGGGCCAACGTCCTGACTTTC.

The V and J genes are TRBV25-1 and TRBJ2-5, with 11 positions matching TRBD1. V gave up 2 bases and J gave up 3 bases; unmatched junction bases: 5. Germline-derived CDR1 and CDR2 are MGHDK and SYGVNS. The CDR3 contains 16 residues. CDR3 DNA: TGTGCCAGCAGTGAAGGGGGACAGGGGGAAAAAGAGACCCAGTACTTC. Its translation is CASSEGGQGEKETQYF.

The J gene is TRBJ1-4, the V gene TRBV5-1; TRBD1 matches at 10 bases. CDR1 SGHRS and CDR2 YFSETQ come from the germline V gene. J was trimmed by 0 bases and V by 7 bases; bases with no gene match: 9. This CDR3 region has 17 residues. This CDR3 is CASRRGTGAPTNEKLFF. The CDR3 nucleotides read TGCGCCAGCCGCCGGGGGACAGGGGCACCAACTAATGAAAAACTGTTTTTT.

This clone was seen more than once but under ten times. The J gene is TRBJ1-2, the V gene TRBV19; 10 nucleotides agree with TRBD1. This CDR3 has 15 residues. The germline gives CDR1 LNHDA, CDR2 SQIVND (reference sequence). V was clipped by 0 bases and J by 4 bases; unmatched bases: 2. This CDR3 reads CASSIEDRGLYGYTF. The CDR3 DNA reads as TGTGCCAGTAGTATAGAAGACAGGGGGCTCTATGGCTACACCTTC.

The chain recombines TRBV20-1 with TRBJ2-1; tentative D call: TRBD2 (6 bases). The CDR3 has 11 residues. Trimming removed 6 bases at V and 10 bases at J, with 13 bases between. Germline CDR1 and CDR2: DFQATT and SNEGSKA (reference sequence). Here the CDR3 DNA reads TGCAGTGCCAAGGGACTGGCGGAGCAGTTCTTC. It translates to CSAKGLAEQFF.

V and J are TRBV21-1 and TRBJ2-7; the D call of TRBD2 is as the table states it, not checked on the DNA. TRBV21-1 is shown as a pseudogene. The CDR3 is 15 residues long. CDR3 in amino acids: CASSKRASGKYEQYF. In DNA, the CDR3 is TGTGCCAGCAGCAAACGGGCTAGCGGGAAATACGAGCAGTACTTC.